This T cell receptor beta chain was captured in a study of vaccination and CD4 T cells after COVID-19. Turning to the study itself: Researchers took samples from three convalescent patients on day 14 and on days 161 to 241 after vaccination.

Sequenced with the Oncomine TCR Beta short-read assay was DNA taken from cultured CD4+ T cells. Investigators obtained genomic DNA by extraction from cultured CD4+ T cells. TCRdb re-called the PCR reads with MiXCR, one entry per CDR3 protein. The sample yields fewer than 25,000 distinct CDR3 sequences, under 50% seen once. The germline gives CDR1 LNHDA, CDR2 SQIVND (reference sequence). The CDR3 totals 14 residues. V gave up 2 bases and J gave up 9 bases; unmatched junction bases: 6. Time point defined: late sampling 161 to 241 days after vaccination in three convalescent patients. The sample's treatment: approximately 9-day PBMC culture with coronavirus spike peptide pools or control peptides (ViraFEST assay). As regards this clonotype: What it binds is not known.

This TCR came from a human donor who had recovered from COVID-19. Sequenced here: CD4+ T cells from blood, cultured in vitro, sampled about 7 months after SARS-CoV-2 vaccination. V gene TRBV19 combines with J gene TRBJ2-1, with 8 bases that match TRBD2. The CDR3 is CASSIRGSGSEQFF. CDR3 in DNA: TGTGCCAGTAGTATACGCGGGAGCGGGAGTGAGCAGTTCTTC.